This T cell receptor (beta chain) was profiled in a study of T cell responses to AZD1222 COVID-19 vaccine (dated by TCRdb to about 2021). At the level of the whole study: AZD1222 recipients with second doses at about 4 weeks or about 12 weeks were pooled, because spike-specific TCR depth and breadth did not differ between schedules. TCR sequencing covered 230 to 250 trial participants: 207 given two doses of AZD1222 and 26 given two doses of MenACWY control vaccine. Enrollment into the trials was organized by age into subgroups of 18-55, 56-69 and 70-plus years, and those subgroups contained roughly 150, 30 and 60 TCR-sequenced participants, respectively.

The CDR3 regions of human TCRbeta chains were analyzed by immunosequencing. The study's own analysis went as follows. TCRs in the repertoires were compared against a reference library of SARS-CoV-2-specific TCRs that had been generated with the MIRA antigen-specificity platform. Breadth was defined as the fraction of unique TCRs that were SARS-CoV-2-associated, and depth was defined as the fraction of total T cells that were SARS-CoV-2-associated. Using the MIRA data, each spike-specific TCR was assigned both to the spike region to which the TCR was reactive and to a CD4 or CD8 class. Log10-transformed breadth and depth values were compared by one-way ANOVA with Sidak's multiple comparisons tests. Sourced from immuneACCESS, this table was stored by TCRdb with only in-frame sequences that have V and J called. A share of the clones is absent; for the studies checked, an unresolved V gene accounts for under half, and the remainder has no known explanation. The V and J calls and clone size come from that table; D and trimming were worked out from the DNA. This sample has about 150,000 clones in its table, and approximately 90% of those were observed once. Just over 5% of the sample lies in the top ten.

About this clone itself: The antigen it recognizes is unknown. Per-base quality was not reported, and no clone a single base away is much larger than it.

The intended sense of this specimen's time point label: baseline before first vaccination. The vaccinee samples were drawn from two UK trials, COV001 and COV002, one of which was a single-blind randomized controlled phase 2/3 trial testing AZD1222 (ChAdOx1 nCoV-19) in healthy adults. For TCRbeta chain sequencing, PBMC samples from trial participants were taken at day 0 and at day 28 after the second dose. The full study reports these points: The whole spike protein was spanned by vaccine-associated CD4 TCRs, and dominant responses were seen in regions 160-218 and 743-854. After two AZD1222 doses, spike-specific TCR breadth and depth were significantly higher than at day 0 and than in MenACWY recipients. No day 14 peak-response samples were available, so repertoires were characterized only after the peak T cell response. Participants were mostly white British and included more females than males, and it was suggested by the authors that clonal diversity may have been underestimated. Reportedly, almost half of the unique spike-specific TCRs recognized epitopes lying outside the regions that are mutated in the B.1.351 and B.1.1.7 variants. In the small 56-69-year group, the increase in depth fell short of significance, most likely because of low power. Conclusions about previously exposed vaccinees were limited because only a handful of AZD1222 recipients were SARS-CoV-2 seropositive at baseline.

The cysteine opens and the phenylalanine closes a CDR3 of 13 amino acids. CDR3 DNA is the only sequence kept; it has 39 bases, read in frame from the first base. Relative to germline, V is 5 bases shorter and J is 2 bases shorter, with 9 bases between their ends. CDR1 SEHNR and CDR2 FQNEAQ were looked up in the germline V gene (reference sequence). This specimen was peripheral blood, taken on day 0 of AZD1222 vaccination. The chain employs TRBV7-9 and TRBJ2-5, with the D gene call left open. The receptor's source is an adult in good health. At the DNA level, the sequence is TGTGCCAGCAGCGGTAGATTGCAAGAGACCCAGTACTTC. This encodes CASSGRLQETQYF.